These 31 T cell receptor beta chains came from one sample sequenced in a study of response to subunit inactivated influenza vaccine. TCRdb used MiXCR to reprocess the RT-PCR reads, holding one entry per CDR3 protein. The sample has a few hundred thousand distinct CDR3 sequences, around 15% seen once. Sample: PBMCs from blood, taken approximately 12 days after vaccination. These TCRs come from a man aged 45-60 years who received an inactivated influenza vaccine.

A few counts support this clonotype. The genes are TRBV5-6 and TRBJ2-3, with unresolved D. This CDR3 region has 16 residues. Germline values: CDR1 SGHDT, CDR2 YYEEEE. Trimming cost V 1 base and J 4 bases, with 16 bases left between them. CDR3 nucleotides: TGTGCCAGCAGCTTGAGCGCCGGATTACGGGCAGATACGCAGTATTTT. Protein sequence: CASSLSAGLRADTQYF.

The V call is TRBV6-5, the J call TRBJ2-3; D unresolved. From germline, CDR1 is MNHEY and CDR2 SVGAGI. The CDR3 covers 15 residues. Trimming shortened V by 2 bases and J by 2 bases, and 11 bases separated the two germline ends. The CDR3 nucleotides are TGTGCCAGCAGTTACAGGCGCTTAAACACAGATACGCAGTATTTT. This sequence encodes CASSYRRLNTDTQYF.

CDR3 sequence (DNA): TGTGCCAGCAGTGACTCAGAGCAACAGAGTTTCTCCTACGAGCAGTACTTC. Protein: CASSDSEQQSFSYEQYF. V and J are TRBV6-4 and TRBJ2-7; D remains unclear. V gave up 0 bases and J gave up 0 bases, with 15 bases separating them. This CDR3 comprises 17 residues. Germline CDR1 is MRHNA and CDR2 is SNTAGT.

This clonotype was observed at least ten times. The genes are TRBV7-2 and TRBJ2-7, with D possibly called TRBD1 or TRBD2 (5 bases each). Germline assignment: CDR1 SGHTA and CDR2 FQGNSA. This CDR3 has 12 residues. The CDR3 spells CASRRGRYEQYF. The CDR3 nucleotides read TGTGCGAGTCGCCGGGGACGGTACGAGCAGTACTTC.

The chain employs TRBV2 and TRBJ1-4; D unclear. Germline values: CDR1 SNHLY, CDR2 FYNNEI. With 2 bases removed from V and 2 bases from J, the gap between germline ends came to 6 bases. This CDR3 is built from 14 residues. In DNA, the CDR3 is TGTGCCAGCAGTGAAAGCGGCACTAATGAAAAACTGTTTTTT. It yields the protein CASSESGTNEKLFF.

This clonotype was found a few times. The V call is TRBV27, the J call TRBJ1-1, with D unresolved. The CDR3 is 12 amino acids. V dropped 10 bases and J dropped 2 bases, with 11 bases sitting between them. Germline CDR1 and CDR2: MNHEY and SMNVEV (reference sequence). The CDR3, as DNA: TGTGCCATCCCCCCCAGAAACACTGAAGCTTTCTTT. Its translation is CAIPPRNTEAFF.

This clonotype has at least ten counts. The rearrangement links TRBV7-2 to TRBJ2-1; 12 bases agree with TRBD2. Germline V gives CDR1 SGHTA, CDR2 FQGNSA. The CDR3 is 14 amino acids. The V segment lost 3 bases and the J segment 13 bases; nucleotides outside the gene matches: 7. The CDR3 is CASSFRLAGAYQFF. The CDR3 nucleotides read TGTGCCAGCAGCTTCCGACTAGCGGGGGCCTACCAGTTCTTC.

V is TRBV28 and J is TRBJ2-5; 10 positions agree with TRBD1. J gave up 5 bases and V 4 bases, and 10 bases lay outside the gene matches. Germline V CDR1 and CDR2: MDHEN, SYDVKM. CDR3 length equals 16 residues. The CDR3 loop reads CASSSIGTGDVETQYF. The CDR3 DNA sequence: TGTGCCAGCAGTTCCATAGGGACAGGGGACGTGGAGACCCAGTACTTC.

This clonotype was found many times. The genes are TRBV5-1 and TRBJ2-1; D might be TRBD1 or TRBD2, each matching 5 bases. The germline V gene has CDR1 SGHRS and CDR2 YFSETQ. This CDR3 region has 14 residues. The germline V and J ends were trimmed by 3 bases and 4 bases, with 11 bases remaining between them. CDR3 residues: CASSYSGAYNEQFF. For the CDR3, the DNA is TGCGCCAGCAGCTATTCCGGGGCGTACAATGAGCAGTTCTTC. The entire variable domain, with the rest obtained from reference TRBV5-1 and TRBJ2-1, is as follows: KAGVTQTPRYLIKTRGQQVTLSCSPISGHRSVSWYQQTPGQGLQFLFEYFSETQRNKGNFPGRFSGRQFSNSRSEMNVSTLELGDSALYLCASSYSGAYNEQFFGPGTRLTVL.

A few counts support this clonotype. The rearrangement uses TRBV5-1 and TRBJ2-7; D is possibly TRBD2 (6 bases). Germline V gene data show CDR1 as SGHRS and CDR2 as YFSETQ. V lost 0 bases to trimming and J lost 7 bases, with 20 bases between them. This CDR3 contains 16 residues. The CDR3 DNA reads TGCGCCAGCAGCTTGGCCGCTTTGGGACTCAGCGGGGAGCAGTACTTC. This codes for CASSLAALGLSGEQYF. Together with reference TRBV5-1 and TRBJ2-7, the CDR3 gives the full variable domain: KAGVTQTPRYLIKTRGQQVTLSCSPISGHRSVSWYQQTPGQGLQFLFEYFSETQRNKGNFPGRFSGRQFSNSRSEMNVSTLELGDSALYLCASSLAALGLSGEQYFGPGTRLTVT.

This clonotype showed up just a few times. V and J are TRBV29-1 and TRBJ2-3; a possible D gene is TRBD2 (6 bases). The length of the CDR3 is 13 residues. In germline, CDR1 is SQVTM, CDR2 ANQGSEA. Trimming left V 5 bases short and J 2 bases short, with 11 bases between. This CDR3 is CSVSKDYTDTQYF. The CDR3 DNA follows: TGCAGCGTTTCCAAGGACTACACAGATACGCAGTATTTT.

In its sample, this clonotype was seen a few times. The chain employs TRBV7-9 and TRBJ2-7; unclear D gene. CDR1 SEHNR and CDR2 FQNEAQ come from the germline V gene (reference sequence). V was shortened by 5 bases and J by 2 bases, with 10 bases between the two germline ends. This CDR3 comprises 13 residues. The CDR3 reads CASSKTSTYEQYF. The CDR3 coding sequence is TGTGCCAGCAGCAAGACATCTACCTACGAGCAGTACTTC.

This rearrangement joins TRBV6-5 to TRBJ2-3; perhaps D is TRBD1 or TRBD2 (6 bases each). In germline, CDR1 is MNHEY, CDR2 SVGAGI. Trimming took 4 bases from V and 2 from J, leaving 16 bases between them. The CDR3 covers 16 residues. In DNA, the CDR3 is TGTGCCAGCAGTTCCTTTGAGGGGGGAAACACAGATACGCAGTATTTT. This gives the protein CASSSFEGGNTDTQYF.

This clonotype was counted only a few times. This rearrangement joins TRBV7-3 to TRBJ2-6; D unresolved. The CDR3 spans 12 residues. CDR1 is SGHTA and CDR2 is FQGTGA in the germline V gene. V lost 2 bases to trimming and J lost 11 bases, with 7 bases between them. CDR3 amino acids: CASSLSGHVLTF. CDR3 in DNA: TGTGCCAGCAGCTTATCCGGCCACGTCCTGACTTTC. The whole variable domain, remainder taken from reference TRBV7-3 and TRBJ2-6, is GAGVSQTPSNKVTEKGKYVELRCDPISGHTALYWYRQSLGQGPEFLIYFQGTGAADDSGLPNDRFFAVRPEGSVSTLKIQRTERGDSAVYLCASSLSGHVLTFGAGSRLTVL.

Here the CDR3 DNA reads TGTGCCAGCAGCTTAGAGGGACTACTCAACAATGAGCAGTTCTTC. It translates to CASSLEGLLNNEQFF. V and J are TRBV7-9 and TRBJ2-1; 7 nucleotides align to TRBD2. The germline V gene encodes CDR1 SEHNR and CDR2 FQNEAQ (reference sequence). The CDR3 length is 15 residues. V dropped 1 base and J dropped 5; count of bases not matched to a gene: 5.

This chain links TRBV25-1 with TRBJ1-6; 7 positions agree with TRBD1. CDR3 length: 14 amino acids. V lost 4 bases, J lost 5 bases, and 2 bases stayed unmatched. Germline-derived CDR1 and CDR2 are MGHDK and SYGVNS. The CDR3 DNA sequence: TGTGCCAGCAGTGCGGGACAGCATAATTCACCCCTCCACTTT. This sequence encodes CASSAGQHNSPLHF.

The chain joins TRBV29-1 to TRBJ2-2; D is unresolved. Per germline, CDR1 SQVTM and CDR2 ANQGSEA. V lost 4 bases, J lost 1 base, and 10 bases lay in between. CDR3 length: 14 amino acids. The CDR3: CSVVGWENTGELFF. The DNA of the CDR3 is TGCAGCGTTGTCGGCTGGGAGAACACCGGGGAGCTGTTTTTT.

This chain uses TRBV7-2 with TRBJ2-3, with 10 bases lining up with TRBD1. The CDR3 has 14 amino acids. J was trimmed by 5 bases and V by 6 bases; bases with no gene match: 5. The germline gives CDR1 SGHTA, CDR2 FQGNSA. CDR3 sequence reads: CASRKDRGIDTQYF. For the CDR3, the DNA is TGTGCCAGCAGAAAGGACAGGGGGATAGATACGCAGTATTTT.

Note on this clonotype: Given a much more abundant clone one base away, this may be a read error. The CDR3 DNA follows: TGCGCCAGCAGCCCAAGACTAGCGGGAGGGACCCGGGAGCTGTTTTTT. Protein: CASSPRLAGGTRELFF. V and J are TRBV5-1 and TRBJ2-2, with TRBD2 identical over 14 bases. Per germline, CDR1 SGHRS and CDR2 YFSETQ. V lost 4 bases and J lost 9; bases outside the gene matches: 8. This CDR3 comprises 16 residues.

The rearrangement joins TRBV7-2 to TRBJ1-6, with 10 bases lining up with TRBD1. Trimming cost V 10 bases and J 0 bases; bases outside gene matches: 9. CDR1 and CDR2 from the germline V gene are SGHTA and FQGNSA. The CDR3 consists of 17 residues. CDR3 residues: CATGTGASSSYNSPLHF. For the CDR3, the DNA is TGTGCCACCGGGACAGGGGCTTCGAGCTCCTATAATTCACCCCTCCACTTT.

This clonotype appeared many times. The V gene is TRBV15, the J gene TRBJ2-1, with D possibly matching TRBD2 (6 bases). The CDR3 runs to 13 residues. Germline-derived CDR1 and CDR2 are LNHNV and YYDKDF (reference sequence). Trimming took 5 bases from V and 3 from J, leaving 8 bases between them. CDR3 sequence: CATSVSGYNEQFF. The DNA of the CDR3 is TGTGCCACCAGCGTTAGCGGCTACAATGAGCAGTTCTTC.

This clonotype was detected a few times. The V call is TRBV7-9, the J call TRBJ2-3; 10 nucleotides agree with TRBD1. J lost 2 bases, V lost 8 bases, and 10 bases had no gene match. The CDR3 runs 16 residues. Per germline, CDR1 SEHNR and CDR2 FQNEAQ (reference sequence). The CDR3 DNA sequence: TGTGCCAGCGCCAAGACAGGGGGCACTCACACAGATACGCAGTATTTT. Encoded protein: CASAKTGGTHTDTQYF.

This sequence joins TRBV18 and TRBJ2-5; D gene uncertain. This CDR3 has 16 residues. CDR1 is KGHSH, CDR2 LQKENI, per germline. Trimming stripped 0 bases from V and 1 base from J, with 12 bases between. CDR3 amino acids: CASSPPSRAGQETQYF. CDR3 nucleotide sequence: TGTGCCAGCTCACCACCGAGTCGGGCAGGCCAAGAGACCCAGTACTTC.

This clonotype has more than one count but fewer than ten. DNA of the CDR3: TGCAGTGGAAAAAGAAGAGGATATGGCTACACCTTC. Translated, it gives CSGKRRGYGYTF. V and J are TRBV20-1 and TRBJ1-2; D uncertain. The V gene's germline CDR1 is DFQATT and CDR2 SNEGSKA (reference sequence). The CDR3 totals 12 residues. Trimming removed 7 bases from V and 5 bases from J, with 14 bases in between.

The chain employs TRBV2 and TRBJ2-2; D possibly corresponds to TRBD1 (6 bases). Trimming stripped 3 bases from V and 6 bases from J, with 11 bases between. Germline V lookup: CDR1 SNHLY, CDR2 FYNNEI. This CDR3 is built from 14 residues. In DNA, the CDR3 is TGTGCCAGCAGTGAGAGACAGGTGCCCGGGGAGCTGTTTTTT. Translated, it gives CASSERQVPGELFF.

CDR3 in amino acids: CASSQMSVGWQFF. The CDR3 DNA sequence: TGTGCCAGCAGCCAGATGTCCGTCGGATGGCAGTTCTTC. The chain couples TRBV3-1 to TRBJ2-1, with unresolved D. Germline CDR1 LGHDT, CDR2 YNNKEL (reference sequence). The CDR3 length is 13 residues. Trimming cost V 3 bases and J 12 bases, with 15 bases left between them.

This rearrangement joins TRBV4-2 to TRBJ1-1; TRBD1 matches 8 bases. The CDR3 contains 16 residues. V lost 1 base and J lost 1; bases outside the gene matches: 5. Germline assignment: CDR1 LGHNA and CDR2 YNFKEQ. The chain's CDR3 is CASSQVPGQGNTEAFF. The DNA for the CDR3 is TGTGCCAGCAGCCAAGTACCCGGACAGGGGAACACTGAAGCTTTCTTT.

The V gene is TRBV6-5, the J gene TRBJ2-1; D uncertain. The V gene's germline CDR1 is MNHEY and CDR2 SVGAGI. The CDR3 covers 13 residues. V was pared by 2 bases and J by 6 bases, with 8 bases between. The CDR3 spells CASSYRPSNEQFF. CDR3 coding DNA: TGTGCCAGCAGTTACCGTCCCTCCAATGAGCAGTTCTTC.

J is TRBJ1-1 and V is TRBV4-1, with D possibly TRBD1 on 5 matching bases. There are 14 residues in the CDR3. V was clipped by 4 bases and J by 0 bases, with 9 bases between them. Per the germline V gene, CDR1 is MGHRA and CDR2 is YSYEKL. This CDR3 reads CASSREGVNTEAFF. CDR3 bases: TGCGCCAGCAGCCGAGAAGGGGTGAACACTGAAGCTTTCTTT.

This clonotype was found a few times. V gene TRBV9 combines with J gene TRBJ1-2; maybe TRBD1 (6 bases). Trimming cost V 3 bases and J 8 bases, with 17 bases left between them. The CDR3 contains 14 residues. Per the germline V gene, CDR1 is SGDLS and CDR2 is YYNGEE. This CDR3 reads CASSAEQGRDGYTF. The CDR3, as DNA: TGTGCCAGCAGCGCAGAACAGGGTCGCGACGGCTACACCTTC. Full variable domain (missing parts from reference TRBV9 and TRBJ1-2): DSGVTQTPKHLITATGQRVTLRCSPRSGDLSVYWYQQSLDQGLQFLIQYYNGEERAKGNILERFSAQQFPDLHSELNLSSLELGDSALYFCASSAEQGRDGYTFGSGTRLTVV.

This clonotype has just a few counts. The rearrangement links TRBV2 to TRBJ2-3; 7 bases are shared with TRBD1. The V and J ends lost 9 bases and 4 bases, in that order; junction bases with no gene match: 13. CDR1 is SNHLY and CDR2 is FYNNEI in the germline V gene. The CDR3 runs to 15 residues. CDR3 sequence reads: CASAPQGPRADTQYF. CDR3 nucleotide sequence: TGTGCCAGTGCCCCACAGGGGCCACGGGCAGATACGCAGTATTTT. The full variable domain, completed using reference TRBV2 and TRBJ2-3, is EPEVTQTPSHQVTQMGQEVILRCVPISNHLYFYWYRQILGQKVEFLVSFYNNEISEKSEIFDDQFSVERPDGSNFTLKIRSTKLEDSAMYFCASAPQGPRADTQYFGPGTRLTVL.